The 4 T cell receptor beta chains in this list originate from one sample, sequenced in a study of T-cell reconstitution after alpha-beta-depleted transplantation in children. It was with unique molecular identifiers that the TCRbeta library was prepared. MiXCR was run by TCRdb on the PCR reads, yielding one entry per CDR3 protein. The sample carries a few hundred thousand distinct CDR3 sequences, 43% recorded once. Material: PBMCs, obtained before TCRalphabeta/CD19-depleted stem cell transplant. These receptors all come from a girl aged 2 to 9 with aplastic anemia, due to receive a stem cell transplant.

V usage is TRBV29-1 and J usage is TRBJ2-2; tentatively, D is TRBD2 (6 bases). The CDR3 totals 13 residues. Trimming took off 3 bases at V and 5 bases at J, with 10 bases between the two ends. Germline V lookup: CDR1 SQVTM, CDR2 ANQGSEA. Here the CDR3 reads CSVDGGRTGELFF. The CDR3 DNA is TGCAGCGTTGACGGGGGTAGGACCGGGGAGCTGTTTTTT.

The chain's CDR3 is CASSLKAGTGELFF. The DNA for the CDR3 is TGTGCCAGCAGCTTAAAGGCAGGGACCGGGGAGCTGTTTTTT. The chain is built from TRBV7-3 and TRBJ2-2, with D perhaps matching TRBD1 (5 bases). Germline V gene lookup returns CDR1 SGHTA and CDR2 FQGTGA. V lost 1 base, J lost 5 bases, and 8 bases lay in between. The CDR3 length is 14 residues.

This clonotype was observed at least ten times. The CDR3 DNA follows: TGTGCCAGCAGCTTAAGACTAGCGGGTTACACCGGGGAGCTGTTTTTT. Encoded protein: CASSLRLAGYTGELFF. The rearrangement links TRBV7-2 to TRBJ2-2, with 10 nucleotides matching TRBD2. The V gene end was trimmed by 2 bases and the J gene end by 3 bases; junction bases not matched to a gene: 3. The V gene's germline CDR1 is SGHTA and CDR2 FQGNSA. The CDR3 is made up of 16 amino acids.

This rearrangement joins TRBV15 to TRBJ1-4, with D possibly being TRBD1 (5 bases). The germline V and J ends were trimmed by 0 bases and 10 bases, with 15 bases remaining between them. The CDR3 spans 15 residues. Germline V CDR1 and CDR2: LNHNV, YYDKDF (reference sequence). The CDR3 reads CATSRDEGAGGKLFF. CDR3 nucleotides: TGTGCCACCAGCAGAGATGAAGGGGCAGGCGGAAAACTGTTTTTT.